The 10 T cell receptor beta chains in this list originate from one sample, sequenced in a study of blood T cell repertoires in COVID-19. Sequencing used immunoSEQ multiplex PCR; TCRdb keeps in-frame clones, though not all of them. The sample has 200,000 to 250,000 clones, about nine tenths seen once; the top ten hold 0.85% to 0.9%. The sample comprised PBMCs or T cells enriched from blood (not recorded which). The origin of the receptors is a man aged 45-65 years who had been exposed to COVID-19.

This rearrangement joins TRBV5-1 to TRBJ2-5, with 12 bases aligning to TRBD2. The CDR3 is 17 residues long. Germline CDR1 is SGHRS and CDR2 is YFSETQ. Trimming at V came to 4 bases and at J to 0 bases, leaving 7 bases not matched to a gene. CDR3 coding DNA: TGCGCCAGCAGCCCGGGACTAGCGGGCAGGTACCAAGAGACCCAGTACTTC. Protein product: CASSPGLAGRYQETQYF.

J is TRBJ1-2 and V is TRBV7-2, with a weak D call TRBD1 (6 bases). The germline V gene has CDR1 SGHTA and CDR2 FQGNSA. The CDR3 totals 13 residues. V lost 4 bases to trimming and J lost 4 bases, with 10 bases between them. CDR3 sequence: CASSSGDIYGYTF. The CDR3 bases are TGTGCCAGCAGCTCAGGGGATATCTATGGCTACACCTTC.

The J gene is TRBJ2-5, the V gene TRBV23-1; 8 bases fit TRBD1. TRBV23-1 falls under the ORF class, with uncertain function. CDR3 length: 18 residues. The junction had 20 bases not matched to a gene; V was cut back by 11 bases and J by 0 bases. The CDR3 spells CAGEAWGTGPRHQETQYF. The DNA of the CDR3 is TGCGCCGGGGAGGCATGGGGGACAGGCCCACGACACCAAGAGACCCAGTACTTC.

This clone was seen once. V usage is TRBV29-1 and J usage is TRBJ2-6; D might be TRBD1 (6 bases). The CDR3 is 16 amino acids. The V and J ends lost 6 bases and 0 bases respectively, with 15 bases between them. Germline V gene sequence: CDR1 SQVTM, CDR2 ANQGSEA. CDR3 amino acids: CSVPTGSTSGANVLTF. CDR3 DNA: TGCAGCGTGCCGACAGGTTCGACCTCTGGGGCCAACGTCCTGACTTTC.

The chain carries TRBV18 and TRBJ2-4, with 10 nucleotides matching TRBD2. This CDR3 has 19 amino acids. The trim removed 2 bases at V and 7 bases at J, leaving 17 bases unmatched. CDR1 is KGHSH and CDR2 is LQKENI in the germline V gene. CDR3 in amino acids: CASSPSRTSGMVGLNIQYF. CDR3 bases: TGTGCCAGCTCACCATCCCGAACTAGCGGGATGGTCGGCCTGAACATTCAGTACTTC. The full variable domain, with the rest looked up from reference TRBV18 and TRBJ2-4, is NAGVMQNPRHLVRRRGQEARLRCSPMKGHSHVYWYRQLPEEGLKFMVYLQKENIIDESGMPKERFSAEFPKEGPSILRIQQVVRGDSAAYFCASSPSRTSGMVGLNIQYFGAGTRLSVL.

CDR3 region: CATSDYQTSGRGPTQYF. CDR3 DNA: TGTGCCACCAGTGACTACCAGACTAGCGGGAGGGGGCCGACGCAGTATTTT. The chain employs TRBV24-1 and TRBJ2-3, with 14 bases aligning to TRBD2. The length of the CDR3 is 17 residues. Germline trimming cut 4 bases from V and 9 bases from J; bases unmatched to any gene: 11. The V gene's germline CDR1 is KGHDR and CDR2 SFDVKD.

The chain joins TRBV24-1 to TRBJ2-1, with 10 nucleotides matching TRBD1. V dropped 3 bases and J dropped 2; count of bases not matched to a gene: 12. Germline CDR1 and CDR2: KGHDR and SFDVKD. The CDR3 sequence is 19 residues long. The CDR3 sequence: CATSDTMGRDRGTYNEQFF. DNA of the CDR3: TGTGCCACCAGTGATACCATGGGCCGGGACAGGGGTACCTACAATGAGCAGTTCTTC.

This chain joins TRBV6-1 and TRBJ2-3; 8 positions match TRBD1. Germline V gene data show CDR1 as MNHNS and CDR2 as SASEGT. The CDR3 extends over 15 amino acids. V trimming: 3 bases; J trimming: 4 bases; junction bases outside the gene matches: 6. CDR3 bases: TGTGCCAGCAGTGACAACAGGGGGTCGGCAGATACGCAGTATTTT. It translates to CASSDNRGSADTQYF.

The genes are TRBV2 and TRBJ2-1, with 9 bases identical to TRBD2. V was clipped by 6 bases and J by 8 bases; unmatched bases: 14. The CDR3 sequence is 16 residues long. The V gene's germline CDR1 is SNHLY and CDR2 FYNNEI. Written as DNA, the CDR3 is TGTGCCAGCAGGGCGGGGGGGGCCAGGGTCGGCGATGAGCAGTTCTTC. Translating gives CASRAGGARVGDEQFF.

The chain is built from TRBV14 and TRBJ1-2, with a weak D call TRBD1 (6 bases). CDR1 is SGHDN and CDR2 is FVKESK in the germline V gene. Trimming removed 2 bases from V and 4 bases from J, with 11 bases in between. This CDR3 spans 14 amino acids. CDR3 amino acids: CASSQTGLTYGYTF. The CDR3 DNA follows: TGTGCCAGCAGCCAAACAGGGCTGACCTATGGCTACACCTTC.